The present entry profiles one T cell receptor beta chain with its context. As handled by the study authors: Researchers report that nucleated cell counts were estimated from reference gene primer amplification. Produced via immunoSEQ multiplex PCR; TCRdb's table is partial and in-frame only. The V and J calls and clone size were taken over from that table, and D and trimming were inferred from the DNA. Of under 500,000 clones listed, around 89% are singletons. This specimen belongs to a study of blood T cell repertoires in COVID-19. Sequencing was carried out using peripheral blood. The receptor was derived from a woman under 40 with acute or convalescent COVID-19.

The CDR3 region has the DNA TGTGCCAGCAGCTTGAAACAGTATGCGGATACGCAGTATTTT. Its translation is CASSLKQYADTQYF. The chain combines TRBV5-4 with TRBJ2-3; D is undetermined. CDR3 length equals 14 residues. The germline V gene has CDR1 SGHNT and CDR2 YYREEE (reference sequence). V dropped 1 base and J dropped 6 bases, with 12 bases sitting between them.